Each of the 26 T cell receptor beta chains below was sequenced from the same sample in a study of control samples from healthy donors and cancer patients. The protocol was immunoSEQ multiplex PCR, while the TCRdb copy is restricted to in-frame clones and leaves out a portion. The table includes roughly 200,000 clones, around 94% detected once. The sample comprised blood. The receptors originated from a man aged 50-60 years in good health.

The chain is built from TRBV30 and TRBJ1-3; D unclear. Germline lookup yields CDR1 GTSNPN and CDR2 SVGIG (reference sequence). The CDR3 covers 14 residues. Trimming removed 4 bases at V and 0 bases at J, with 10 bases between. CDR3 protein: CAWTKSISGNTIYF. CDR3 in DNA: TGTGCCTGGACGAAAAGTATCTCTGGAAACACCATATATTTT.

This clone occurred a few times. This specimen includes other DNA sequences encoding the same CDR3. The V and J genes are TRBV28 and TRBJ1-2; D call uncertain. With 11 bases removed from V and 2 bases from J, the gap between germline ends came to 12 bases. The CDR3 has 12 residues. Per the germline V gene, CDR1 is MDHEN and CDR2 is SYDVKM. CDR3 region: CASRALNYGYTF. CDR3 in DNA: TGTGCCTCTAGGGCCCTGAACTATGGCTACACCTTC.

The rearrangement links TRBV3-1 (or the pseudogene TRBV3-2) to TRBJ1-1; 7 nucleotides agree with TRBD1. The length of the CDR3 is 13 residues. J was trimmed by 7 bases and V by 2 bases; bases with no gene match: 4. Germline CDR1 is LGHDT and CDR2 is YNNKEL (reference sequence). For the CDR3, the DNA is TGTGCCAGCAGCCAAAAGGGGGCCGGTGAAGCTTTCTTT. This codes for CASSQKGAGEAFF.

The chain has TRBV12-3 or TRBV12-4 and TRBJ2-2; D unclear. CDR3 size: 11 residues. The V and J ends lost 8 bases and 3 bases respectively, with 4 bases between them. In nucleotides, the CDR3 is TGTGCCAGCTCCTACACCGGGGAGCTGTTTTTT. Its protein product is CASSYTGELFF.

This chain uses TRBV18 with TRBJ1-1; D not resolved. This CDR3 spans 14 amino acids. With 5 bases removed from V and 2 bases from J, the gap between germline ends came to 12 bases. CDR1 is KGHSH and CDR2 is LQKENI in the germline V gene. The CDR3 spells CASSSTGVNTEAFF. The CDR3 DNA reads TGTGCCAGCTCATCGACTGGGGTTAACACTGAAGCTTTCTTT.

J is TRBJ1-4 and V is TRBV7-2; TRBD1 aligns across 7 bases. The CDR3 runs to 14 residues. Trimming removed 5 bases from V and 8 bases from J; junction bases left unmatched: 8. Germline V CDR1 and CDR2: SGHTA, FQGNSA. Here the CDR3 DNA reads TGTGCCAGCAGCCCTGGGACAGCGAGAGAAAAACTGTTTTTT. Translation gives CASSPGTAREKLFF.

The V and J genes are TRBV4-1 and TRBJ1-2; the D is unclear. With 0 bases removed from V and 8 bases from J, the gap between germline ends came to 10 bases. The CDR3 consists of 13 residues. The V gene's germline CDR1 is MGHRA and CDR2 YSYEKL. The CDR3 loop is CASSQDGVGGYTF. CDR3 DNA sequence: TGCGCCAGCAGCCAAGACGGGGTCGGAGGCTACACCTTC.

V is TRBV5-1 and J is TRBJ1-2; 7 bases fit TRBD1. The CDR3 has 14 amino acids. Germline trimming cut 4 bases from V and 5 bases from J; bases unmatched to any gene: 8. Germline assignment: CDR1 SGHRS and CDR2 YFSETQ. The CDR3 sequence: CASSTYRGTYGYTF. The CDR3 region has the DNA TGCGCCAGCAGCACTTACAGGGGCACGTATGGCTACACCTTC.

V gene TRBV4-3 combines with J gene TRBJ2-3; 11 positions agree with TRBD2. V lost 4 bases to trimming and J lost 2 bases; unmatched junction nucleotides: 5. This CDR3 has 16 amino acids. CDR1 and CDR2 (germline): LGHNA, YSLEER. The CDR3 spells CASSRSTSGITDTQYF. In nucleotides, the CDR3 is TGCGCCAGCAGCCGATCGACTAGCGGGATCACAGATACGCAGTATTTT.

V usage is TRBV21-1 and J usage is TRBJ1-5. TRBV21-1 is termed a pseudogene. This CDR3 spans 18 amino acids. The CDR3 DNA sequence: TGTGCCAGCAGCAAGATGAGTTTGGGGGGAGGCGGCAATCAGCCCCAGCATTTT. Its protein product is CASSKMSLGGGGNQPQHF.

V and J are TRBV7-2 and TRBJ1-4; TRBD1 matches 7 bases. This CDR3 region has 15 residues. CDR1 and CDR2 from the germline V gene are SGHTA and FQGNSA. V was clipped by 4 bases and J by 5 bases; unmatched bases: 7. The CDR3 is CASSWGGGGNEKLFF. CDR3 nucleotide sequence: TGTGCCAGCAGCTGGGGGGGAGGGGGCAATGAAAAACTGTTTTTT.

The J gene is TRBJ1-1, the V gene TRBV5-6; TRBD1 agrees at 7 bases. The CDR3 is 18 residues long. Unmatched junction bases numbered 14, after V lost 2 bases and J lost 1 base. Germline loops: CDR1 SGHDT, CDR2 YYEEEE. The chain's CDR3 is CASSFGQVGWGRNTEAFF. As DNA, the CDR3 is TGTGCCAGCAGCTTCGGACAGGTGGGGTGGGGTAGGAACACTGAAGCTTTCTTT.

The V and J genes are TRBV10-1 and TRBJ2-2, with 7 bases matching TRBD2. Germline CDR1 WNHNN, CDR2 SYGVQD (reference sequence). V was pared by 8 bases and J by 5 bases, with 8 bases of the junction left unmatched. This CDR3 has 14 amino acids. This CDR3 reads CASAWTRDTGELFF. CDR3 in DNA: TGCGCCAGCGCATGGACTAGGGATACCGGGGAGCTGTTTTTT.

The rearrangement links TRBV9 to TRBJ1-5; maybe TRBD1 (6 bases). Trimming stripped 4 bases from V and 0 bases from J, with 17 bases between. The CDR3 is made up of 17 amino acids. Germline V lookup: CDR1 SGDLS, CDR2 YYNGEE. CDR3 loop: CASSRTADTYSNQPQHF. The CDR3 bases are TGTGCCAGCAGCCGGACAGCCGACACCTATAGCAATCAGCCCCAGCATTTT. Full variable domain (remainder filled in from reference TRBV9 and TRBJ1-5): DSGVTQTPKHLITATGQRVTLRCSPRSGDLSVYWYQQSLDQGLQFLIQYYNGEERAKGNILERFSAQQFPDLHSELNLSSLELGDSALYFCASSRTADTYSNQPQHFGDGTRLSIL.

The chain uses TRBV14 and TRBJ2-5; D is possibly TRBD1 (5 bases). Germline V lookup: CDR1 SGHDN, CDR2 FVKESK. V was trimmed by 4 bases and J by 0 bases, leaving 9 bases between them. This CDR3 has 14 amino acids. This CDR3 is CASSPGSYQETQYF. CDR3 nucleotides: TGTGCCAGCAGCCCAGGGTCGTACCAAGAGACCCAGTACTTC.

J is TRBJ2-5 and V is TRBV6-5; D is ambiguous. The CDR3 runs to 13 residues. Germline loops: CDR1 MNHEY, CDR2 SVGAGI. Trimming took 2 bases from V and 4 from J, leaving 8 bases between them. CDR3 in amino acids: CASSYPGRETQYF. Here the CDR3 DNA reads TGTGCCAGCAGTTACCCTGGCCGAGAGACCCAGTACTTC.

V gene TRBV2 combines with J gene TRBJ1-4; the D is unclear. The CDR3 is 11 residues long. Trimming cost V 6 bases and J 8 bases, with 7 bases left between them. Germline CDR1 reads SNHLY; CDR2 reads FYNNEI. CDR3 sequence reads: CASRAWEKLFF. DNA for the CDR3: TGTGCCAGCAGGGCGTGGGAAAAACTGTTTTTT.

The rearrangement joins TRBV3-1 (or the pseudogene TRBV3-2) to TRBJ1-5, with 9 bases identical to TRBD1. The CDR3 is made up of 14 amino acids. The V gene's germline CDR1 is LGHDT and CDR2 YNNKEL (reference sequence). The V segment lost 2 bases and the J segment 6 bases; nucleotides outside the gene matches: 2. The CDR3, as DNA: TGTGCCAGCAGCCAAACAGGGGGCGGTCAGCCCCAGCATTTT. Protein product: CASSQTGGGQPQHF.

Concerning this clone itself: The identical CDR3 is also encoded by other nucleotide sequences in the sample. The chain couples TRBV7-2 to TRBJ1-1; 8 bases are shared with TRBD1. This CDR3 has 15 amino acids. The germline CDR1 and CDR2 sequences are SGHTA and FQGNSA. Germline trimming cut 2 bases from V and 1 base from J; bases unmatched to any gene: 3. This chain's CDR3 is CASSLYGTGNTEAFF. Written as DNA, the CDR3 is TGTGCCAGCAGCTTATACGGGACAGGGAACACTGAAGCTTTCTTT.

This chain joins TRBV11-2 and TRBJ2-3; 11 bases line up with TRBD1. Germline-derived CDR1 and CDR2 are SGHAT and FQNNGV. Trimming at V came to 4 bases and at J to 6 bases, leaving 6 bases not matched to a gene. CDR3 length equals 15 residues. The CDR3 reads CASSSGQGVMDTQYF. CDR3 nucleotides: TGTGCCAGCAGCTCGGGACAGGGGGTGATGGATACGCAGTATTTT.

The rearrangement links TRBV5-1 to TRBJ2-3, with TRBD1 matching 7 bases. V shed 4 bases and J 0 bases; nucleotides not matched to a gene: 5. From germline, CDR1 is SGHRS and CDR2 YFSETQ. The CDR3 has 15 residues. The CDR3 DNA reads as TGCGCCAGCAGCGTGGGACAGACAAGCACAGATACGCAGTATTTT. Translation: CASSVGQTSTDTQYF. Filled out from reference TRBV5-1 and TRBJ2-3, the complete variable domain reads KAGVTQTPRYLIKTRGQQVTLSCSPISGHRSVSWYQQTPGQGLQFLFEYFSETQRNKGNFPGRFSGRQFSNSRSEMNVSTLELGDSALYLCASSVGQTSTDTQYFGPGTRLTVL.

The chain links TRBV27 to TRBJ2-6; the D gene is possibly TRBD1 (6 bases). Germline CDR1 MNHEY, CDR2 SMNVEV (reference sequence). Trimming pared 7 bases from V and 4 bases from J, leaving 23 bases between. The CDR3 spans 18 residues. In nucleotides, the CDR3 is TGTGCCAGCACCCTCCGATCCGGGACATCAACAGGGGCCAACGTCCTGACTTTC. The encoded protein is CASTLRSGTSTGANVLTF.

This sequence joins TRBV15 and TRBJ1-1; TRBD1 might be the D (5 bases). Germline CDR1 is LNHNV and CDR2 is YYDKDF (reference sequence). V lost 3 bases and J lost 1, with 12 bases in between. This CDR3 has 15 residues. In nucleotides, the CDR3 is TGTGCCACCAGCAGTTCGCGGGACGGGAACACTGAAGCTTTCTTT. Amino acid sequence: CATSSSRDGNTEAFF.

The chain uses TRBV19 and TRBJ2-3, with 13 nucleotides matching TRBD2. Germline CDR1 LNHDA, CDR2 SQIVND (reference sequence). V was clipped by 7 bases and J by 2 bases; unmatched bases: 6. The CDR3 length is 16 residues. The CDR3 spells CASTRLAGGLTDTQYF. The CDR3 DNA follows: TGTGCCAGTACCCGACTAGCGGGGGGCCTCACAGATACGCAGTATTTT.

V usage is TRBV5-1 and J usage is TRBJ1-1; D gene uncertain. Germline V gene lookup returns CDR1 SGHRS and CDR2 YFSETQ. The CDR3 extends over 14 amino acids. V lost 4 bases and J 2 bases, leaving 12 bases between the germline ends. CDR3 in amino acids: CASSLVGDNTEAFF. The CDR3 coding sequence is TGCGCCAGCAGCCTAGTCGGCGATAACACTGAAGCTTTCTTT.

CDR3 bases: TGTGCCAGCTCACCGGGGGGGGACTATGGCTACACCTTC. Its translation: CASSPGGDYGYTF. The chain joins TRBV7-9 to TRBJ1-2, with TRBD1 as a possible D gene (5 bases). The germline V gene encodes CDR1 SEHNR and CDR2 FQNEAQ (reference sequence). The CDR3 covers 13 residues. Trimming stripped 8 bases from V and 3 bases from J, with 13 bases between.